Listed here are 23 T cell receptor beta chains from one sample, sequenced in a study of T cell changes during pregnancy in multiple sclerosis. Generated by immunoSEQ multiplex PCR, the TCRdb table keeps only in-frame clones and is missing some. The table shows 72,000 or so clones, with around 93% occurring only once. Sequenced here: peripheral blood, sampled in the second trimester of pregnancy. Every receptor here comes from a female donor with multiple sclerosis, enrolled in a pregnancy study.

The rearrangement joins TRBV9 to TRBJ2-3; 9 bases fit TRBD2. Germline CDR1 reads SGDLS; CDR2 reads YYNGEE. J was trimmed by 4 bases and V by 1 base; bases with no gene match: 7. The CDR3 is made up of 16 amino acids. CDR3 nucleotide sequence: TGTGCCAGCAGCGTAAGTCGCGGGGGGGTTCCAGATACGCAGTATTTT. Translated, it gives CASSVSRGGVPDTQYF.

The rearrangement uses TRBV9 and TRBJ2-2; D is undetermined. V gave up 3 bases and J gave up 5 bases, with 8 bases separating them. Germline V CDR1 and CDR2: SGDLS, YYNGEE. This CDR3 comprises 13 residues. The DNA for the CDR3 is TGTGCCAGCAGCGGAGTTGAGACCGGGGAGCTGTTTTTT. As protein: CASSGVETGELFF.

This sequence joins TRBV29-1 and TRBJ2-7, with 8 bases identical to TRBD1. V was clipped by 0 bases and J by 3 bases; unmatched bases: 4. The CDR3 has 14 amino acids. Germline lookup yields CDR1 SQVTM and CDR2 ANQGSEA. The CDR3 bases are TGCAGCGTTGAAGATCAGGGGGCAAGCTACGAGCAGTACTTC. This translates into CSVEDQGASYEQYF.

The chain carries TRBV9 and TRBJ2-7, with D possibly being TRBD1 (6 bases). Per germline, CDR1 SGDLS and CDR2 YYNGEE. CDR3 length: 15 residues. Between the trimmed V and J ends, which lost 2 bases and 2 bases, there was a span of 14 bases. Here the CDR3 reads CASSVVAGDTYEQYF. CDR3 nucleotides: TGTGCCAGCAGCGTCGTCGCAGGGGATACCTACGAGCAGTACTTC.

Written as DNA, the CDR3 is TGTGCCAGCAGCACTCAATTCCCGGGTTACTATGGTGAGCAGTACTTC. Its translation: CASSTQFPGYYGEQYF. The V call is TRBV21-1, the J call TRBJ2-7; TRBD2 reflects the table's D call only, with no check against the DNA. TRBV21-1 is annotated as a pseudogene. The CDR3 extends over 16 amino acids.

The chain carries TRBV6-1 and TRBJ1-6, with D possibly TRBD1 on 6 matching bases. V was trimmed by 3 bases and J by 10 bases, leaving 16 bases between them. Germline CDR1 reads MNHNS; CDR2 reads SASEGT. This CDR3 spans 15 amino acids. CDR3 residues: CASSEGQGGRSPLHF. CDR3 nucleotides: TGTGCCAGCAGTGAGGGACAAGGGGGTAGATCACCCCTCCACTTT.

The V and J genes are TRBV2 and TRBJ1-2, with TRBD1 as a possible D gene (6 bases). Between the trimmed V and J ends, which lost 0 bases and 7 bases, there was a span of 12 bases. This CDR3 has 14 amino acids. Germline V gene data show CDR1 as SNHLY and CDR2 as FYNNEI. CDR3: CASSEARGRGGYTF. As DNA, the CDR3 is TGTGCCAGCAGTGAAGCGCGGGGGCGGGGTGGCTACACCTTC.

The gene calls are TRBV14 and TRBJ2-1; 7 nucleotides align to TRBD1. From germline, CDR1 is SGHDN and CDR2 FVKESK. The CDR3 has 15 amino acids. The ends lost 5 bases at V and 3 bases at J; junction bases unmatched: 7. The CDR3 sequence is CASSELQGFYNEQFF. CDR3 nucleotide sequence: TGTGCCAGCAGCGAACTACAGGGGTTCTACAATGAGCAGTTCTTC.

A single count supports this clone. The chain uses TRBV4-1 and TRBJ1-3; TRBD1 is a possible D gene (6 bases). The CDR3 has 16 amino acids. V was clipped by 3 bases and J by 4 bases, with 16 bases between them. The germline V gene encodes CDR1 MGHRA and CDR2 YSYEKL. The CDR3 is CASSQGWGGQGNTIYF. The CDR3 DNA is TGCGCCAGCAGCCAGGGCTGGGGGGGGCAAGGAAACACCATATATTTT.

The chain joins TRBV2 to TRBJ2-1; possible D gene TRBD1, 5 bases. Per the germline V gene, CDR1 is SNHLY and CDR2 is FYNNEI. Deletions cut 6 bases from V and 6 bases from J, with 15 bases between. The CDR3 has 14 amino acids. The CDR3 reads CASRTQAVINEQFF. DNA for the CDR3: TGTGCCAGCAGGACACAGGCCGTGATCAATGAGCAGTTCTTC.

The J gene is TRBJ1-2, the V gene TRBV5-1; possibly TRBD1 for D (5 bases). The germline V gene encodes CDR1 SGHRS and CDR2 YFSETQ. V was shortened by 0 bases and J by 7 bases, with 13 bases between the two germline ends. CDR3 length: 14 residues. The CDR3 sequence is CASSLGRDYTGYTF. Written as DNA, the CDR3 is TGCGCCAGCAGCTTGGGCCGGGACTATACTGGCTACACCTTC.

The genes are TRBV5-4 and TRBJ2-7; D perhaps matches TRBD1 (6 bases). The germline CDR1 and CDR2 sequences are SGHNT and YYREEE (reference sequence). Trimming shortened V by 1 base and J by 6 bases, and 8 bases separated the two germline ends. The CDR3 contains 12 residues. For the CDR3, the DNA is TGTGCCAGCAGCTTGACAGGGAGCGAGCAGTACTTC. Translated: CASSLTGSEQYF.

V and J are TRBV5-1 and TRBJ1-1; 7 bases match TRBD1. The V and J ends lost 0 bases and 0 bases, in that order; junction bases with no gene match: 8. The CDR3 sequence is 17 residues long. Germline values: CDR1 SGHRS, CDR2 YFSETQ. The chain's CDR3 is CASSLARDSNMNTEAFF. The CDR3 DNA reads as TGCGCCAGCAGCTTGGCCCGGGACAGTAATATGAACACTGAAGCTTTCTTT.

The chain recombines TRBV7-8 with TRBJ2-4, with no clear D. The V gene lost 5 bases and the J gene lost 1 base, with 6 bases spanning the gap. This CDR3 has 13 residues. Germline assignment: CDR1 SGHVS and CDR2 FQNEAQ. DNA of the CDR3: TGTGCCAGCAGCCCGCGGGCCAAAAACATTCAGTACTTC. Protein: CASSPRAKNIQYF.

The chain joins TRBV6-6 to TRBJ1-1, with 11 nucleotides matching TRBD1. This CDR3 has 16 amino acids. J was trimmed by 6 bases and V by 2 bases; bases with no gene match: 8. Germline V lookup: CDR1 MNHNY, CDR2 SVGAGI (reference sequence). In DNA form, the CDR3 reads TGTGCCAGCAGTTACCCTGAGGGGACAGGGGGACCTGAAGCTTTCTTT. This translates into CASSYPEGTGGPEAFF.

The chain carries TRBV7-3 and TRBJ2-3; maybe TRBD1 (6 bases). Trimming cost V 4 bases and J 2 bases, with 13 bases left between them. The CDR3 sequence is 15 residues long. CDR1 is SGHTA and CDR2 is FQGTGA in the germline V gene. CDR3 residues: CASSWTDRHTDTQYF. CDR3 sequence (DNA): TGTGCCAGCAGCTGGACTGACAGGCACACAGATACGCAGTATTTT.

The chain employs TRBV5-1 and TRBJ2-1; 11 nucleotides agree with TRBD2. Germline trimming cut 0 bases from V and 3 bases from J; bases unmatched to any gene: 2. Per germline, CDR1 SGHRS and CDR2 YFSETQ. This CDR3 comprises 16 residues. CDR3 protein: CASSLGSGGVYNEQFF. The CDR3 bases are TGCGCCAGCAGCTTGGGTAGCGGGGGGGTCTACAATGAGCAGTTCTTC.

This clone was seen once. The chain links TRBV7-9 to TRBJ2-7, with TRBD1 matching 7 bases. The germline V gene has CDR1 SEHNR and CDR2 FQNEAQ (reference sequence). J was trimmed by 0 bases and V by 2 bases; bases with no gene match: 4. The CDR3 has 15 residues. The CDR3 spells CASSLIRGLSYEQYF. The CDR3 DNA reads TGTGCCAGCAGCTTAATAAGGGGGCTCTCCTACGAGCAGTACTTC.

The chain carries TRBV5-6 and TRBJ2-3, with 9 bases aligning to TRBD2. V gave up 4 bases and J gave up 6 bases; unmatched junction bases: 6. CDR3 size: 14 residues. The germline gives CDR1 SGHDT, CDR2 YYEEEE. The CDR3 is CASSLGLATDTQYF. The DNA for the CDR3 is TGTGCCAGCAGCCTGGGACTAGCCACGGATACGCAGTATTTT.

This chain joins TRBV13 and TRBJ1-1; D unresolved. V lost 4 bases, J lost 0 bases, and 12 bases lay in between. Germline CDR1 PRHDT, CDR2 FYEKMQ (reference sequence). This CDR3 comprises 15 residues. The CDR3 sequence is CASSSRGGLNTEAFF. CDR3 DNA sequence: TGTGCCAGCAGCTCCCGGGGTGGGCTGAACACTGAAGCTTTCTTT.

Ten or more counts support this clone. The chain combines TRBV15 with TRBJ1-4; 9 bases agree with TRBD1. Looked up from germline, CDR1 is LNHNV and CDR2 is YYDKDF (reference sequence). This CDR3 is 14 amino acids long. The junction had 5 bases not matched to a gene; V was cut back by 4 bases and J by 8 bases. The CDR3 here is CATSTDRGREKLFF. The CDR3 nucleotides are TGTGCCACCAGCACCGACAGGGGGAGGGAAAAACTGTTTTTT.

The rearrangement joins TRBV11-2 to TRBJ2-5; 8 nucleotides align to TRBD2. The ends lost 6 bases at V and 2 bases at J; junction bases unmatched: 8. This CDR3 has 15 residues. Germline V gene lookup returns CDR1 SGHAT and CDR2 FQNNGV. The CDR3 protein is CASRGAGGWQETQYF. CDR3 sequence (DNA): TGTGCCAGCAGGGGCGCGGGGGGCTGGCAAGAGACCCAGTACTTC.

The chain joins TRBV9 to TRBJ1-6; D gene unclear. The V gene lost 2 bases and the J gene lost 10 bases, with 7 bases spanning the gap. Germline CDR1 reads SGDLS; CDR2 reads YYNGEE. The CDR3 has 12 amino acids. The CDR3 DNA follows: TGTGCCAGCAGCGTTTCCGAGTCACCCCTCCACTTT. Translated, it gives CASSVSESPLHF. The whole variable domain, remainder taken from reference TRBV9 and TRBJ1-6, is DSGVTQTPKHLITATGQRVTLRCSPRSGDLSVYWYQQSLDQGLQFLIQYYNGEERAKGNILERFSAQQFPDLHSELNLSSLELGDSALYFCASSVSESPLHFGNGTRLTVT.